This T cell receptor (beta chain) came from a study of CD8 T cells in ankylosing spondylitis. Whole-study results and caveats: Typical of ankylosing spondylitis blood, it appeared, was a TCR beta motif of under 10 highly homologous variants.

From the 5' RACE reads, TCRdb called clonotypes with MiXCR, one entry per CDR3 protein. The sample comprises about 800,000 distinct CDR3 sequences, 12% of which are singletons, and under 0.6% rests with the top ten. In its sample, this clonotype was seen many times. The antigen is unknown. CDR3 length: 12 amino acids. Germline V lookup: CDR1 SQVTM, CDR2 ANQGSEA. V was trimmed by 7 bases and J by 3 bases, leaving 9 bases between them. The sequence was collected from a male donor with ankylosing spondylitis. Sequencing input: blood, either unsorted or a sorted T cell fraction (not recorded which). The rearrangement uses TRBV29-1 and TRBJ2-2; no clear D. CDR3 sequence: CSAGLYTGELFF. CDR3 in DNA: TGCAGCGCAGGCCTGTACACCGGGGAGCTGTTTTTT.